The sequence of this T cell receptor (beta chain) was determined in a study of blood T cell repertoires in COVID-19. Study context: Sites across the United States, Italy and Spain contributed samples from acute and convalescent COVID-19.

Seattle patients were enrolled while actively infected and followed longitudinally. Generated by immunoSEQ multiplex PCR, the TCRdb table keeps only in-frame clones and is missing some. The sample has tens of thousands of clones; more than 65% are singletons. Germline lookup yields CDR1 KGHSH and CDR2 LQKENI. This CDR3 has 15 residues. Trimming took 0 bases from V and 3 from J; bases not matched to a gene: 2. The sequenced sample consisted of peripheral blood. The chain employs TRBV18 and TRBJ1-5; 7 bases are shared with TRBD1. This sequence was found in a man older than 75 with COVID-19, enrolled during active disease. CDR3 protein: CASSPPGQLNQPQHF. CDR3 DNA: TGTGCCAGCTCACCACCGGGACAGCTCAATCAGCCCCAGCATTTT.